The T cell receptor beta chain under discussion was sequenced for a study of cytomegalovirus exposure and HLA in healthy donors. This clone was observed a few times. The PCR made use of 60 Vbeta and 13 Jbeta primers. Produced via immunoSEQ multiplex PCR; TCRdb's table is partial and in-frame only. The table has around 130,000 clones, roughly 78% seen once. Losses at the gene ends were 4 bases for V and 9 bases for J; bases not matched to a gene: 9. The CDR3 sequence is 14 residues long. Germline CDR1 and CDR2: MNHEY and SMNVEV (reference sequence). Source material: PBMCs. V gene TRBV27 combines with J gene TRBJ2-1; 7 bases fit TRBD1. The receptor's source is a man younger than 40 in good health and CMV-seronegative. In DNA form, the CDR3 reads TGTGCCAGCAGTTCCCGACAGGGAGTAAGTGAGCAGTTCTTC. Translating gives CASSSRQGVSEQFF.